Listed below are T cell receptor beta chains from one sample, sequenced in a study of blood T cell repertoires in COVID-19. Method: immunoSEQ multiplex PCR; TCRdb's copy keeps in-frame clones and lacks some. The table includes about 200,000 clones, 65% to 90% detected once. Material for sequencing was PBMCs or T cells enriched from blood (not recorded which). These receptors were obtained from a woman aged 60 to 75 with acute COVID-19. The CDR3 runs from the conserved cysteine through the conserved F or W. D genes are given only for firm matches. Clone size is given for some rows only: seen once, a few or many times, or a class if the clone is expanded.

size,V,D,J,DNA,CDR3
.,TRBV28,TRBD1,TRBJ1-4,TGTGCCAGCAGTTTAACCGGGACAGGGGATGAAAAACTGTTTTTT,CASSLTGTGDEKLFF
.,TRBV11-2,.,TRBJ1-1,TGTGCCAGCAGCTTAGCCAGGGGAAAAGCTTTCTTT,CASSLARGKAFF
.,TRBV5-1,TRBD2,TRBJ2-5,TGCGCCAGCAGCTTGGCCGGACTAGCGGGACCCCAAGAGACCCAGTACTTC,CASSLAGLAGPQETQYF
.,TRBV10-3,.,TRBJ2-5,TGTGCCATCAGTGAGTCCGCGGGGCTCATGGGGGAGACCCAGTACTTC,CAISESAGLMGETQYF
.,TRBV28,TRBD1,TRBJ1-5,TGTGCCAGCAGGACCCTGACAGGGGAAAATCAGCCCCAGCATTTT,CASRTLTGENQPQHF
.,TRBV5-4,.,TRBJ2-3,TGTGCCAGCAGCCTACCGACGGGGACAACAACAGATACGCAGTATTTT,CASSLPTGTTTDTQYF
.,TRBV6-5,TRBD2,TRBJ2-1,TGTGCCAGCTGGGGGTGGGAGGGGCAGGTAGATGAGCAGTTCTTC,CASWGWEGQVDEQFF
.,TRBV7-9,TRBD2,TRBJ2-5,TGTGCCAGCAGTCGAGATAGCGGGGGACGGCAGACCCAGTACTTC,CASSRDSGGRQTQYF
.,TRBV10-3,.,TRBJ2-5,TGTGCCATCAGTGATAAGGGCTTAGAAGGGGGGACCCAGTACTTC,CAISDKGLEGGTQYF
.,TRBV11-2,.,TRBJ1-2,TGTGCCAGCAGCTCTACAGGGCTGGAGGGCTACACCTTC,CASSSTGLEGYTF
once,TRBV10-3,TRBD2,TRBJ2-1,TGTGCCATCCGTCCCTCCGGGACTAGCGGGGGGGCCAGGAATGAGCAGTTCTTC,CAIRPSGTSGGARNEQFF
.,TRBV19,.,TRBJ1-3,TGTGCCAGTAAAGAGGGAGGTTCGTTCTCTGGAAACACCATATATTTT,CASKEGGSFSGNTIYF
.,TRBV19,.,TRBJ2-7,TGTGCCAGTAGTAGGTCGGTCGGTCCCGTTACCTACGAGCAGTACTTC,CASSRSVGPVTYEQYF
.,TRBV10-3,.,TRBJ2-5,TGTGCCATCAGTGAGTCTTTAGGGGGCAGGGGAGGAGAGACCCAGTACTTC,CAISESLGGRGGETQYF
.,TRBV7-2,.,TRBJ2-3,TGTGCCAGCAGCTTGAGAACTAGCACAGATACGCAGTATTTT,CASSLRTSTDTQYF
few,TRBV18,.,TRBJ2-7,TGTGCCAGCTCACCACCTACTGTCGCTTTAGAGCAGTACTTC,CASSPPTVALEQYF
few,TRBV19,.,TRBJ1-4,TGTGCCAGTAGTCTCCGACAGAAAGGTGGAAATGAAAAACTGTTTTTT,CASSLRQKGGNEKLFF
.,TRBV9,.,TRBJ2-2,TGTGCCAGCAGCGATAATACCGGGGAGCTGTTTTTT,CASSDNTGELFF
.,TRBV28,.,TRBJ1-5,TGTGCCAGCAGCACGCCCGGGGGCAATCAGCCCCAGCATTTT,CASSTPGGNQPQHF
.,TRBV6-1,TRBD1,TRBJ2-5,TGTGCCAGCAGTGAAGGGACAGGGGGTTGGCGGGAGACCCAGTACTTC,CASSEGTGGWRETQYF
.,TRBV7-2,TRBD2,TRBJ2-7,TGTGCCAGCAGCCCAAAGTCGGGCGGGAGGGCCGGTCTCTACGAGCAGTACTTC,CASSPKSGGRAGLYEQYF
.,TRBV27,TRBD1,TRBJ1-5,TGTGCCAGCAAGGACCGGACAGGGGTCAATCAGCCCCAGCATTTT,CASKDRTGVNQPQHF
.,TRBV4-2,TRBD1,TRBJ2-1,TGTGCCAGCAGCACTTTGAACCGGGACAGACAGTTCTTC,CASSTLNRDRQFF
.,TRBV30,TRBD1,TRBJ2-3,TGTGCCTGGAGTGGGTTAAACAGGGGGCGGGCAGATACGCAGTATTTT,CAWSGLNRGRADTQYF
.,TRBV11-3,.,TRBJ2-3,TGTGCCAGCAGCTTAGGAGCGGACCCTAGCACAGATACGCAGTATTTT,CASSLGADPSTDTQYF
.,TRBV6-2/TRBV6-3,TRBD1,TRBJ1-1,TGTGCCAGCAGTTACTCCAGGGGGGCTGAAGCTTTCTTT,CASSYSRGAEAFF
.,TRBV7-2,TRBD2,TRBJ2-1,TGTGCCAGCAGCCCCCGACTAGCGGGCAATGAGCAGTTCTTC,CASSPRLAGNEQFF
.,TRBV12-3/TRBV12-4,.,TRBJ2-1,TGTGCCAGCAGTTTAAGGCGGGACAATGAGCAGTTCTTC,CASSLRRDNEQFF
.,TRBV6-5,.,TRBJ2-1,TGTGCCAGCAAGGAGGGAGCTCGGAATGAGCAGTTCTTC,CASKEGARNEQFF
.,TRBV18,.,TRBJ1-2,TGTGCCAGCTCACCAGGGCAGAAGTATGGCTACACCTTC,CASSPGQKYGYTF
.,TRBV6-5,.,TRBJ1-5,TGTGCCAGCAGTTACCGGGGATCCCCATCTGCCCAGCATTTT,CASSYRGSPSAQHF
once,TRBV6-5,.,TRBJ1-3,TGTGCCAGCAGTTTACCAAGGACACCTGGAAACACCATATATTTT,CASSLPRTPGNTIYF
.,TRBV3-1/TRBV3-2,.,TRBJ2-4,TGTGCCAGCAGCCTAAAGTCGGGTTGGGAAAACATTCAGTACTTC,CASSLKSGWENIQYF
once,TRBV19,.,TRBJ2-5,TGTGCCAGTAGGCGGCAGACCAACCAAGAGACCCAGTACTTC,CASRRQTNQETQYF
few,TRBV4-1,TRBD2,TRBJ2-3,TGCGCCAGCAGCCAAGATTTGGATTGGGTACTAGCGGAGAGCACAGATACGCAGTATTTT,CASSQDLDWVLAESTDTQYF
.,TRBV6-6,.,TRBJ2-3,TGTGCCAGCAGTTATGAGGCAGACCAAGATACGCAGTATTTT,CASSYEADQDTQYF
.,TRBV11-2,.,TRBJ2-7,TGTGCCAGCAGCTCTTTTGGGCGCGAGCAGTACTTC,CASSSFGREQYF